This T cell receptor (beta chain) was documented in a study of shared clonotypes between healthy human individuals. On the study more broadly: Per-donor plates numbered three CD4 naive, three CD4 memory, two CD8 naive and one CD8 memory.

This CDR3 has 14 amino acids. Unmatched junction bases numbered 6, after V lost 5 bases and J lost 4 bases. CDR1 and CDR2 from the germline V gene are PRHDT and FYEKMQ (reference sequence). The authors split each subset's genomic DNA evenly across several immunoSEQ plates. Clones were sequenced by immunoSEQ multiplex PCR, and TCRdb holds only the in-frame ones, with some missing. The sample holds over a million clones, 70% to 80% seen once. Study observations and caveats: The represented genetic and exposure-history diversity was limited by the small number of donors. Sequencing depth was expected to influence donor clonotype sharing.

This clone was detected ten times or more. Its antigen is unknown. This sequence was found in a young man in good health. Sequenced material: memory CD4+ T cells sorted from blood. Subset of the sample: CD45RA-negative fraction. The chain carries TRBV13 and TRBJ1-1; 8 bases are shared with TRBD1. The CDR3 sequence is CASSHGQGSTEAFF. DNA for the CDR3: TGTGCCAGCAGCCACGGACAGGGTAGCACTGAAGCTTTCTTT.